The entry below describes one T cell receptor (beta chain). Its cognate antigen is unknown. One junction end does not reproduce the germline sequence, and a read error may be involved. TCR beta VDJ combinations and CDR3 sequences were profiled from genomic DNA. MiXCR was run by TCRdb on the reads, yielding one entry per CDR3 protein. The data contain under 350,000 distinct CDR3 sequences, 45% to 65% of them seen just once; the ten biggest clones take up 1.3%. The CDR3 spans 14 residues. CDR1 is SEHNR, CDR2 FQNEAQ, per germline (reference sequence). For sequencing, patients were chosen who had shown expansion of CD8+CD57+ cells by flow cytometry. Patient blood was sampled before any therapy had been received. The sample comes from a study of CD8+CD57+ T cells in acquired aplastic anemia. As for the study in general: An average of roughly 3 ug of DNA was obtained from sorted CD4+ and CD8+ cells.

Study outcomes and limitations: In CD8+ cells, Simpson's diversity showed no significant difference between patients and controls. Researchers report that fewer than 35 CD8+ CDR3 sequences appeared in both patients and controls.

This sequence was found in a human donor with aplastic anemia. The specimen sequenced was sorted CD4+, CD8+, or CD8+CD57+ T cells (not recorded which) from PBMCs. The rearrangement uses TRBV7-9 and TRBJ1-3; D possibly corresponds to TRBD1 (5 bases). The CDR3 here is CASSLRGDGNTIYF. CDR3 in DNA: TGTGCCAGCAGCTTACGGGGGGACGGAAACACCATATATTTC.